Each of the 2 T cell receptor beta chains below was sequenced from the same sample in a study of PD-L1 blockade in urothelial cancer. The time point here: peripheral blood 6 weeks after treatment start. The table came from immunoSEQ multiplex PCR; TCRdb's copy has only in-frame clones and leaves some out. The sample yields about 130,000 clones, about 84% seen once. The specimen comprised PBMCs, sampled around atezolizumab (anti-PD-L1) treatment. Receptors were obtained from a man in his forties or fifties with urothelial cancer.

This clone was picked up one time. The V gene is TRBV5-5, the J gene TRBJ2-2, with TRBD1 matching over 7 bases. CDR1 and CDR2 from the germline V gene are SGHKS and YYEKEE (reference sequence). The CDR3 is 15 amino acids. With V trimmed by 5 bases and J by 6 bases, 10 bases remained unmatched. CDR3 loop: CASRMQTGIPGELFF. CDR3 DNA: TGTGCCAGCAGGATGCAGACAGGGATTCCCGGGGAGCTGTTTTTT.

This clone was observed once. The V call is TRBV5-1, the J call TRBJ1-2, with D unclear. The CDR3 length is 13 residues. V dropped 4 bases and J dropped 5 bases, with 12 bases sitting between them. CDR1 and CDR2 from the germline V gene are SGHRS and YFSETQ. The CDR3 bases are TGCGCCAGCAGCGAACCGGGAGCTTATGGCTACACCTTC. This codes for CASSEPGAYGYTF.